A single T cell receptor beta chain is shown here with its context. The data belong to a study of T-cell memory formation after mild COVID-19. Study-wide background: Clusters were largely donor specific.

TCRdb called the 5' RACE reads again in MiXCR, with one record for every CDR3 protein. Found here are about 430,000 distinct CDR3 sequences, 20% to 25% of them singletons; the top ten hold 8.5% to 9%. Trimming left V 1 base short and J 5 bases short, with 5 bases between. CDR1 DFQATT and CDR2 SNEGSKA come from the germline V gene (reference sequence). This CDR3 has 12 residues. Sequencing used PBMCs or a T cell subset sorted from them (not recorded which). This chain uses TRBV20-1 with TRBJ2-2; D is ambiguous. The TCR sequence derives from an adult woman who had mild COVID-19 (a few samples of this study predate the infection). Cell type and time point are not known. The CDR3 sequence is CSARALTGELFF. For the CDR3, the DNA is TGCAGTGCTAGAGCATTAACCGGGGAGCTGTTTTTT.